A selection of T cell receptor beta chains follows, all from one sample in a study of OX40 agonist ivuxolimab in advanced cancers. Assay: immunoSEQ multiplex PCR; the TCRdb copy retains only in-frame clones and omits some. This table holds nearly 80,000 clones, about 85% found once. Here the sequenced sample was CD4+ or CD8+ T cells sorted from blood, taken in a trial of the OX40 agonist ivuxolimab. The source is an adult with an advanced solid tumor such as melanoma, head and neck, liver or kidney cancer. Both conserved end residues are part of each CDR3. D genes are given only for firm matches. The listing skips clone size in some rows; elsewhere it reads once, few, many or a size class.

d_gene: TRBD2; v_gene: TRBV28; j_gene: TRBJ2-5; abundance: .; CDR3aa: CASSLRTSGRAQETQYF; CDR3nt: TGTGCCAGCAGTTTACGGACTAGCGGGAGGGCCCAAGAGACCCAGTACTTC
d_gene: .; v_gene: TRBV10-3; j_gene: TRBJ1-2; abundance: .; CDR3aa: CAISEQIAGYTF; CDR3nt: TGTGCCATCAGTGAGCAGATCGCTGGCTACACCTTC
d_gene: .; v_gene: TRBV5-3; j_gene: TRBJ2-1; abundance: .; CDR3aa: CARSLVGLYNEQFF; CDR3nt: TGTGCCAGAAGCTTGGTGGGGCTTTACAATGAGCAGTTCTTC
d_gene: .; v_gene: TRBV4-1; j_gene: TRBJ2-7; abundance: once; CDR3aa: CASSQGFNGYSYEQYF; CDR3nt: TGCGCCAGCAGCCAAGGGTTTAACGGCTATAGCTACGAGCAGTACTTC
d_gene: TRBD2; v_gene: TRBV13; j_gene: TRBJ2-1; abundance: .; CDR3aa: CASSPASGRRDEQFF; CDR3nt: TGTGCCAGCAGCCCCGCCAGCGGGAGGAGGGATGAGCAGTTCTTC
d_gene: .; v_gene: TRBV28; j_gene: TRBJ2-3; abundance: once; CDR3aa: CASTPGGQGGQDTQYF; CDR3nt: TGTGCCAGCACCCCTGGGGGCCAAGGGGGGCAAGATACGCAGTATTTT
d_gene: .; v_gene: TRBV9; j_gene: TRBJ2-2; abundance: .; CDR3aa: CASSPSRGNRAGELFF; CDR3nt: TGTGCCAGCAGCCCGTCCCGGGGGAACAGGGCCGGGGAGCTGTTTTTT
d_gene: .; v_gene: TRBV28; j_gene: TRBJ2-7; abundance: once; CDR3aa: CATQHRVPSGEQYF; CDR3nt: TGTGCCACCCAACATCGGGTGCCGTCGGGCGAGCAGTACTTC
d_gene: TRBD1; v_gene: TRBV18; j_gene: TRBJ1-4; abundance: .; CDR3aa: CASSPATGGNEKLFF; CDR3nt: TGTGCCAGCTCACCGGCGACAGGGGGCAACGAAAAACTGTTTTTT
d_gene: TRBD2; v_gene: TRBV29-1; j_gene: TRBJ2-1; abundance: .; CDR3aa: CSVAALAGHNEQFF; CDR3nt: TGCAGCGTTGCCGCACTAGCGGGTCACAATGAGCAGTTCTTC
d_gene: TRBD2; v_gene: TRBV4-1; j_gene: TRBJ2-7; abundance: .; CDR3aa: CASSQLGAGVLGNEQYF; CDR3nt: TGCGCCAGCAGCCAACTAGGGGCGGGAGTTCTCGGGAACGAGCAGTACTTC
d_gene: TRBD1; v_gene: TRBV19; j_gene: TRBJ1-1; abundance: .; CDR3aa: CASRDRPTTEAFF; CDR3nt: TGTGCCAGCAGGGACAGGCCTACGACTGAAGCTTTCTTT
d_gene: .; v_gene: TRBV2; j_gene: TRBJ1-5; abundance: .; CDR3aa: CASTRANQPQHF; CDR3nt: TGTGCCAGCACAAGGGCCAATCAGCCCCAGCATTTT
d_gene: .; v_gene: TRBV11-3; j_gene: TRBJ1-3; abundance: few; CDR3aa: CASSYGNTIYF; CDR3nt: TGTGCCAGCAGCTATGGAAACACCATATATTTT
d_gene: .; v_gene: TRBV6-5; j_gene: TRBJ2-1; abundance: .; CDR3aa: CASSYGGSSYNEQFF; CDR3nt: TGTGCCAGCAGTTACGGGGGGAGCTCCTACAATGAGCAGTTCTTC
d_gene: .; v_gene: TRBV5-1; j_gene: TRBJ2-5; abundance: .; CDR3aa: CASSPDTQETQYF; CDR3nt: TGCGCCAGCAGCCCGGACACCCAAGAGACCCAGTACTTC
d_gene: TRBD1; v_gene: TRBV7-8; j_gene: TRBJ2-7; abundance: .; CDR3aa: CASSPGTVLSSYEQYF; CDR3nt: TGTGCCAGCAGCCCAGGGACAGTCTTAAGCTCCTACGAGCAGTACTTC
d_gene: TRBD1; v_gene: TRBV2; j_gene: TRBJ1-5; abundance: .; CDR3aa: CASSEGQGGAQPQHF; CDR3nt: TGTGCCAGCAGTGAAGGACAGGGGGGAGCCCAGCCCCAGCATTTT
d_gene: .; v_gene: TRBV19; j_gene: TRBJ2-7; abundance: .; CDR3aa: CASSRTEGYEQYF; CDR3nt: TGTGCCAGTAGTAGGACAGAAGGCTACGAGCAGTACTTC
d_gene: TRBD2; v_gene: TRBV30; j_gene: TRBJ2-3; abundance: .; CDR3aa: CAWLRGLGYDTQYF; CDR3nt: TGTGCCTGGCTACGGGGACTAGGGTACGATACGCAGTATTTT
d_gene: .; v_gene: TRBV9; j_gene: TRBJ2-5; abundance: .; CDR3aa: CASSVGGEKIQETQYF; CDR3nt: TGTGCCAGCAGCGTAGGAGGCGAAAAAATACAAGAGACCCAGTACTTC
d_gene: .; v_gene: TRBV6-5; j_gene: TRBJ2-4; abundance: .; CDR3aa: CASSYSAGSSIQYF; CDR3nt: TGTGCCAGCAGTTACTCAGCGGGTTCAAGCATTCAGTACTTC
d_gene: .; v_gene: TRBV11-1; j_gene: TRBJ2-2; abundance: .; CDR3aa: CASSLITNTGELFF; CDR3nt: TGTGCCAGCAGCTTAATTACGAACACCGGGGAGCTGTTTTTT
d_gene: TRBD2; v_gene: TRBV9; j_gene: TRBJ2-1; abundance: .; CDR3aa: CASSVSWSSGASSYNEQFF; CDR3nt: TGTGCCAGCAGCGTAAGTTGGAGTAGCGGGGCTAGCTCCTACAATGAGCAGTTCTTC
d_gene: .; v_gene: TRBV9; j_gene: TRBJ1-4; abundance: .; CDR3aa: CASSGASTNEKLFF; CDR3nt: TGTGCCAGCAGCGGGGCCTCAACTAATGAAAAACTGTTTTTT
d_gene: .; v_gene: TRBV7-2; j_gene: TRBJ1-1; abundance: once; CDR3aa: CASSLQGPNTEAFF; CDR3nt: TGTGCCAGCAGCTTACAGGGACCGAACACTGAAGCTTTCTTT
d_gene: .; v_gene: TRBV2; j_gene: TRBJ2-7; abundance: .; CDR3aa: CASERDSYEQYF; CDR3nt: TGTGCCAGTGAACGGGACTCCTACGAGCAGTACTTC
d_gene: .; v_gene: TRBV5-8; j_gene: TRBJ2-2; abundance: few; CDR3aa: CASRMGIGGTGELFF; CDR3nt: TGTGCCAGCAGAATGGGGATCGGGGGAACCGGGGAGCTGTTTTTT
d_gene: .; v_gene: TRBV13; j_gene: TRBJ2-1; abundance: .; CDR3aa: CASSPPFGAEQFF; CDR3nt: TGTGCCAGCAGCCCCCCTTTTGGGGCTGAGCAGTTCTTC
d_gene: .; v_gene: TRBV10-1; j_gene: TRBJ2-5; abundance: .; CDR3aa: CASSDGREETQYF; CDR3nt: TGCGCCAGCAGTGATGGTAGGGAAGAGACCCAGTACTTC
d_gene: TRBD2; v_gene: TRBV6-5; j_gene: TRBJ2-1; abundance: .; CDR3aa: CASSFPYGREKSEQFF; CDR3nt: TGTGCCAGCAGTTTTCCGTACGGGCGGGAGAAGAGTGAGCAGTTCTTC
d_gene: TRBD1; v_gene: TRBV6-5; j_gene: TRBJ1-6; abundance: .; CDR3aa: CASTKGQGVNSPLHF; CDR3nt: TGTGCCAGCACCAAGGGACAGGGGGTTAATTCACCCCTCCACTTT
d_gene: .; v_gene: TRBV7-8; j_gene: TRBJ2-5; abundance: .; CDR3aa: CASSLVSRSETQYF; CDR3nt: TGTGCCAGCAGCTTAGTCTCTAGGTCCGAGACCCAGTACTTC
d_gene: .; v_gene: TRBV5-1; j_gene: TRBJ2-1; abundance: .; CDR3aa: CASSLRGDEQFF; CDR3nt: TGCGCCAGCAGCTTGAGGGGGGATGAGCAGTTCTTC
d_gene: TRBD1; v_gene: TRBV30; j_gene: TRBJ1-2; abundance: .; CDR3aa: CAWSPGTGGHYGYTF; CDR3nt: TGTGCCTGGAGTCCCGGGACAGGGGGTCACTATGGCTACACCTTC
d_gene: .; v_gene: TRBV29-1; j_gene: TRBJ2-7; abundance: .; CDR3aa: CSATAPTNYEQYF; CDR3nt: TGCAGCGCGACAGCTCCAACAAACTACGAGCAGTACTTC
d_gene: TRBD2; v_gene: TRBV7-3; j_gene: TRBJ2-1; abundance: .; CDR3aa: CASSQRPGLAGDPEQFF; CDR3nt: TGTGCCAGCAGCCAGAGACCGGGACTAGCGGGAGACCCAGAGCAGTTCTTC
d_gene: TRBD1; v_gene: TRBV10-3; j_gene: TRBJ2-7; abundance: .; CDR3aa: CAISESSLRDREISEQYF; CDR3nt: TGTGCCATCAGTGAGTCTAGTTTAAGAGACAGGGAAATTAGCGAGCAGTACTTC
d_gene: .; v_gene: TRBV28; j_gene: TRBJ1-3; abundance: once; CDR3aa: CASSFGRSYGNTIYF; CDR3nt: TGTGCCAGCAGTTTTGGCAGGTCGTATGGAAACACCATATATTTT
d_gene: .; v_gene: TRBV28; j_gene: TRBJ2-1; abundance: .; CDR3aa: CASRGRDQAYNEQFF; CDR3nt: TGTGCCAGCAGGGGCCGGGACCAAGCATACAATGAGCAGTTCTTC
d_gene: TRBD1; v_gene: TRBV4-1; j_gene: TRBJ1-2; abundance: .; CDR3aa: CASSQPLRDRLSYCTF; CDR3nt: TGCGCCAGCAGCCAACCTTTACGGGACAGGCTTTCCTATTGCACCTTC
d_gene: .; v_gene: TRBV7-9; j_gene: TRBJ2-2; abundance: .; CDR3aa: CASSLNGGNTGELFF; CDR3nt: TGTGCCAGCAGCTTAAACGGAGGGAACACCGGGGAGCTGTTTTTT
d_gene: TRBD1; v_gene: TRBV7-9; j_gene: TRBJ2-5; abundance: .; CDR3aa: CASSPTDRGQETQYF; CDR3nt: TGTGCCAGCAGCCCTACTGACAGGGGCCAAGAGACCCAGTACTTC
d_gene: .; v_gene: TRBV5-1; j_gene: TRBJ2-3; abundance: .; CDR3aa: CASSYLGSPTDTQYF; CDR3nt: TGCGCCAGCAGCTATTTGGGCAGCCCCACAGATACGCAGTATTTT
d_gene: .; v_gene: TRBV10-3; j_gene: TRBJ2-7; abundance: .; CDR3aa: CAISGRVSYEQYF; CDR3nt: TGTGCCATCTCCGGCCGGGTCTCCTACGAGCAGTACTTC
d_gene: .; v_gene: TRBV11-2; j_gene: TRBJ2-7; abundance: .; CDR3aa: CASSLGAQAYEQYF; CDR3nt: TGTGCCAGCAGCTTAGGGGCACAAGCCTACGAGCAGTACTTC
d_gene: .; v_gene: TRBV2; j_gene: TRBJ2-6; abundance: .; CDR3aa: CASSIRDSNVLTF; CDR3nt: TGTGCCAGCAGTATCAGGGATTCCAACGTCCTGACTTTC
d_gene: .; v_gene: TRBV6-5; j_gene: TRBJ1-2; abundance: .; CDR3aa: CASSYHTGVRYGYTF; CDR3nt: TGTGCCAGCAGTTATCATACGGGAGTAAGATATGGCTACACCTTC
d_gene: .; v_gene: TRBV27; j_gene: TRBJ2-5; abundance: few; CDR3aa: CASSGSPRGTQYF; CDR3nt: TGTGCCAGCAGCGGGAGCCCACGAGGGACCCAGTACTTC